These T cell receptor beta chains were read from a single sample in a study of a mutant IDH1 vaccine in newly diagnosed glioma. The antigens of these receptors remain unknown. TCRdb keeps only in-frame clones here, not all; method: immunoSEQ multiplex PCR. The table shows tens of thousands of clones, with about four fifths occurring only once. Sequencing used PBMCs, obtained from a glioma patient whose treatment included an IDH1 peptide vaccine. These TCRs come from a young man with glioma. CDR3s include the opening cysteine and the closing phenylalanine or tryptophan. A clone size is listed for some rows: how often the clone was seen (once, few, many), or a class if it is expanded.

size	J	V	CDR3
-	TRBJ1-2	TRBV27	CASSFGRDYGYTF
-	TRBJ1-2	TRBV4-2	CASSGRQGDLGYTF
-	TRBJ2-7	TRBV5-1	CASSLEAAANLLPYEQYF
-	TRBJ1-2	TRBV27	CASSLRRGGGYGYTF
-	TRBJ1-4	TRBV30	CAWSVNSGNEKLFF
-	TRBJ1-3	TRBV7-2	CASSFGQGPGNTIYF
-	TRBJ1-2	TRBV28	CASKQGARNYGYTF
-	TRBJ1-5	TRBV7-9	CASSPTGTGGQPQHF
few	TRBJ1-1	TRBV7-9	CASSLRQGKNTEAFF
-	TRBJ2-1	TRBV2	CASSETVGGANNEQFF
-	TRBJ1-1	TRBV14	CASSRDRYTEAFF
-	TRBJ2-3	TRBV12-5	CASGLGTSGTTDTQYF
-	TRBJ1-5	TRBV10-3	CAISPTGSNQPQHF
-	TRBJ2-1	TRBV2	CASKRTEGNEQFF
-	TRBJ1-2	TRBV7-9	CASSSGTGGHGYTF
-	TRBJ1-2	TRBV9	CASSGGGQANYGYTF
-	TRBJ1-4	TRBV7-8	CASSFSGGVGEKLFF